This T cell receptor beta chain appears in the sequencing data of a study of CD8+ T cells in alopecia areata. Findings and limits, study-wide: Persistence during tofacitinib was seen for many expanded lesional clones in scalp and blood. Resident alphabeta T cells of normal skin are also sequenced in scalp samples. Relative to normal scalp, lesional scalp, especially alopecia totalis/universalis, showed higher clonality.

The authors extracted RNA and reverse transcribed it into cDNA as the sequencing template. Measured with immunoSEQ multiplex PCR; TCRdb has only the in-frame clones, and not every one. Of 98,000 or so clones listed, under 70% were seen once; the top ten hold around 16%. V was cut by 2 bases and J by 8 bases, with 11 bases left in between. The CDR3 loop spans 14 amino acids. Germline lookup yields CDR1 SGHDT and CDR2 YYEEEE. Treatment denoted: oral pan-JAK inhibitor, 5-10 mg twice daily. The study team obtained lesional scalp punch biopsies and peripheral blood from alopecia areata patients. Concerning this clone itself: Its cognate antigen is unknown.

The receptor was isolated from a human donor with alopecia areata. The source was CD8+ T cells sorted from blood, collected at week 4, from a patient treated with tofacitinib. The chain has TRBV5-6 and TRBJ1-6; TRBD1 might be the D (5 bases). The CDR3 protein is CASSFQGVYSPLHF. For the CDR3, the DNA is TGTGCCAGCAGCTTCCAGGGCGTTTATTCACCCCTCCACTTT.